These T cell receptor beta chains were read from a single sample in a study of molecular identifiers for immune sequencing clone quantification. MiXCR, applied by TCRdb to the PCR reads, yields one record per CDR3 protein. The table has about 640,000 distinct CDR3 sequences, about 20% seen once; the top ten hold roughly 0.85%. The material sequenced was naive CD8+ T cells from blood, with Jurkat cell RNA spiked in. Source of these receptors: a human donor in good health. Some libraries in this study had Jurkat cell RNA spiked in. CDR3s include the opening cysteine and the closing phenylalanine or tryptophan. Each record gives: J gene, V gene, clone size, D gene, CDR3 DNA, CDR3 protein. D genes are given only for firm matches. Clone size is given for some rows only: seen once, a few or many times, or a class if the clone is expanded.

J: TRBJ2-2; V: TRBV15; size: -; D: -; DNA: TGTGCCGCCAGTAACCCAGGGGACACCGGGGAGCTGTTTTTT; CDR3: CAASNPGDTGELFF
J: TRBJ1-5; V: TRBV12-3/TRBV12-4; size: -; D: -; DNA: TGTGCCAGCAATCCAAGGGAGGTTGACAATCAGCCCCAGCATTTT; CDR3: CASNPREVDNQPQHF
J: TRBJ1-1; V: TRBV27; size: many; D: TRBD1; DNA: TGTGCCAGCAGTTTAAACGGGGACAGGGGGCACGGAGCTTTCTTT; CDR3: CASSLNGDRGHGAFF
J: TRBJ1-1; V: TRBV7-9; size: many; D: -; DNA: TGTGCCAGCACCCAATCCACAGGAGAGAACACTGAAGCTTTCTTT; CDR3: CASTQSTGENTEAFF
J: TRBJ2-5; V: TRBV7-9; size: many; D: -; DNA: TGTGCCAGCAGCTTATTTTACCAAGAGACCCAGTACTTC; CDR3: CASSLFYQETQYF
J: TRBJ1-3; V: TRBV7-9; size: -; D: TRBD1; DNA: TGTGCCAGCAGCTTAGTCTTCGGGGACAGCTCCTCTGGAAACACCATATATTTT; CDR3: CASSLVFGDSSSGNTIYF
J: TRBJ2-1; V: TRBV18; size: -; D: TRBD1; DNA: TGTGCCAGCTCACCAGGCGGGACAGGGGGATACAATGAGCAGTTCTTC; CDR3: CASSPGGTGGYNEQFF
J: TRBJ2-3; V: TRBV4-3; size: many; D: -; DNA: TGCGCCAGCAGCCCGACTCGGGCGGGGAGAACAGATACGCAGTATTTT; CDR3: CASSPTRAGRTDTQYF
J: TRBJ1-5; V: TRBV6-1; size: -; D: TRBD1; DNA: TGTGCCAGCAGTGAAGACAGGGGAGGACAGTCCCAGCATTTT; CDR3: CASSEDRGGQSQHF
J: TRBJ2-5; V: TRBV13; size: many; D: TRBD2; DNA: TGTGCCAGCAGCTTAAAAGGACTAGCGGAAGAGACCCAGTACTTC; CDR3: CASSLKGLAEETQYF
J: TRBJ2-1; V: TRBV6-5; size: many; D: TRBD2; DNA: TGTGCCAGCACCCAGCTAGCGGGGGCCTCCTACAATGAGCAGTTCTTC; CDR3: CASTQLAGASYNEQFF
J: TRBJ1-6; V: TRBV2; size: few; D: -; DNA: TGTGCCAGCAGTGAAGTCGTCACGCCGGGACCCCTCCACTTT; CDR3: CASSEVVTPGPLHF
J: TRBJ2-6; V: TRBV4-1; size: once; D: -; DNA: TGCGCCAGCAGCCAAGATTCCCCCTCTGGGGCCAACGTCCTGACTTTC; CDR3: CASSQDSPSGANVLTF
J: TRBJ1-1; V: TRBV15; size: many; D: -; DNA: TGTGCCACCAGCCCCTTTGAAGCAGGGAGGGCTGAAGCTTTCTTT; CDR3: CATSPFEAGRAEAFF
J: TRBJ2-7; V: TRBV6-6; size: once; D: TRBD2; DNA: TGTGCCAGCAGTTACCCGGTTGAGCGGGGGGCGCCCACCGAGCAGTACTTC; CDR3: CASSYPVERGAPTEQYF
J: TRBJ2-7; V: TRBV12-3/TRBV12-4; size: many; D: -; DNA: TGTGCCAGCAGTTTAGGTGGCCAGGCCTACGAGCAGTACTTC; CDR3: CASSLGGQAYEQYF
J: TRBJ2-7; V: TRBV3-1; size: many; D: TRBD1; DNA: TGTGCCAGCCAGCCCGGGACAGGGGGCGAGCAGTACTTC; CDR3: CASQPGTGGEQYF
J: TRBJ2-1; V: TRBV20-1; size: few; D: TRBD2; DNA: TGCAGTGCTAACCCGGAGACTAGCGGGACTTTGGATGAGCAGTTCTTC; CDR3: CSANPETSGTLDEQFF
J: TRBJ1-1; V: TRBV25-1; size: few; D: TRBD1; DNA: TGTGCCAGCAGTGAGAGGGGGCTCACTGAAGCTTTCTTT; CDR3: CASSERGLTEAFF
J: TRBJ2-3; V: TRBV25-1; size: many; D: -; DNA: TGTGCCAGCAGGGAAGGGGGGCCGGGTCTGACAGATACGCAGTATTTT; CDR3: CASREGGPGLTDTQYF
J: TRBJ2-7; V: TRBV28; size: many; D: -; DNA: TGTGCCAGCAGTTTATATTCAGTTCCTGCCTACGAGCAGTACTTC; CDR3: CASSLYSVPAYEQYF
J: TRBJ2-7; V: TRBV4-3; size: -; D: TRBD2; DNA: TGCGCCAGCAGCCAAGAAGGGCCGGCGGGGGGCTACGAGCAGTACTTC; CDR3: CASSQEGPAGGYEQYF
J: TRBJ2-3; V: TRBV30; size: many; D: TRBD2; DNA: TGTGCCTGGAGTGTGGGGCTAGCGGGAGTTTCAGATACGCAGTATTTT; CDR3: CAWSVGLAGVSDTQYF